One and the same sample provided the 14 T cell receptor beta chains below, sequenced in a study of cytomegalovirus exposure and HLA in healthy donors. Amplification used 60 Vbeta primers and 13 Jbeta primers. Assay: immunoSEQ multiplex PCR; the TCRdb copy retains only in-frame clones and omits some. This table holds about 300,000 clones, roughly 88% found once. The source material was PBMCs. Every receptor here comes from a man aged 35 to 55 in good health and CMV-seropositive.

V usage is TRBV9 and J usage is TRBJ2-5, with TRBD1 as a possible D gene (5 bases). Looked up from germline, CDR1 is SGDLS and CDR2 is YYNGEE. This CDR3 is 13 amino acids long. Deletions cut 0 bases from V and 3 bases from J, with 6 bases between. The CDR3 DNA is TGTGCCAGCAGCGTAGAAGGGGAAGAGACCCAGTACTTC. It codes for CASSVEGEETQYF.

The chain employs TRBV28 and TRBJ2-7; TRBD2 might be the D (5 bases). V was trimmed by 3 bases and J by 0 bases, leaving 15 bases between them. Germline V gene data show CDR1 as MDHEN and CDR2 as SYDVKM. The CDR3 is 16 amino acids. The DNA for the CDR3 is TGTGCCAGCAGTTTCTCCTTAAGGGAGCGCTCCTACGAGCAGTACTTC. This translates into CASSFSLRERSYEQYF.

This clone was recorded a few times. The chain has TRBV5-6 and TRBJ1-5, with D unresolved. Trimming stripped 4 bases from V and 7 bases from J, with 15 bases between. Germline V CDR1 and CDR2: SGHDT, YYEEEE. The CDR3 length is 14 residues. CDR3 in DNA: TGTGCCAGCAGCCTCTACAGTATTTCGCAGCCCCAGCATTTT. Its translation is CASSLYSISQPQHF. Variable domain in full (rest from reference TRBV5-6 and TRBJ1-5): DAGVTQSPTHLIKTRGQQVTLRCSPKSGHDTVSWYQQALGQGPQFIFQYYEEEERQRGNFPDRFSGHQFPNYSSELNVNALLLGDSALYLCASSLYSISQPQHFGDGTRLSIL.

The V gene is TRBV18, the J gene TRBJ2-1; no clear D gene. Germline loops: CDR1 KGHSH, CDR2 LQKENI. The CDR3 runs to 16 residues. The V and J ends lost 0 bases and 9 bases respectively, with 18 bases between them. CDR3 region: CASSPPQLPEKGEQFF. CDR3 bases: TGTGCCAGCTCACCACCCCAACTACCTGAGAAAGGTGAGCAGTTCTTC.

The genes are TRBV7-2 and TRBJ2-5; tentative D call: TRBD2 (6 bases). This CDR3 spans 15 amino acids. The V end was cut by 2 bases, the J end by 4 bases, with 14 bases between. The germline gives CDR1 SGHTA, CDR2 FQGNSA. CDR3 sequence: CASSLLGGAGETQYF. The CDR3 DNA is TGTGCCAGCAGCTTACTAGGAGGGGCGGGAGAGACCCAGTACTTC.

CDR3 coding DNA: TGTGCCAGCAGTTATTCAACAGGGTTTTACAATGAGCAGTTCTTC. It encodes CASSYSTGFYNEQFF. The chain uses TRBV6-5 and TRBJ2-1, with D maybe TRBD1 (6 bases). The germline gives CDR1 MNHEY, CDR2 SVGAGI. The CDR3 contains 15 residues. V shed 3 bases and J shed 4 bases, with 13 bases lying between them.

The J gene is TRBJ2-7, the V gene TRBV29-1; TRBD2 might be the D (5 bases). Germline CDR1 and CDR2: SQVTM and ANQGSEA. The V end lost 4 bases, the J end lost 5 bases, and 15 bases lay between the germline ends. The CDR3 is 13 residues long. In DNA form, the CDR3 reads TGCAGCGTTGGGCAACTAGGAACCGACGAGCAGTACTTC. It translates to CSVGQLGTDEQYF.

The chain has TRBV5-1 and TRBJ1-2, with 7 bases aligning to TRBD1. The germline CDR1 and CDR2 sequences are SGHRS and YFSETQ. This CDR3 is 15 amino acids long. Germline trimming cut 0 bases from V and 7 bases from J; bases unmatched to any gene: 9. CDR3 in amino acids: CASSLATRGLAGYTF. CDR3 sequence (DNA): TGCGCCAGCAGCTTGGCCACGAGGGGGCTAGCTGGCTACACCTTC.

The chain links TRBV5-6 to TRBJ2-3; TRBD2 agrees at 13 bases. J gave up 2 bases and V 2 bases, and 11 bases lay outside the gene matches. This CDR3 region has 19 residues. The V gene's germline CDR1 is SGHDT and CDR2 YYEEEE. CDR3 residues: CASSLPSPGTSGITDTQYF. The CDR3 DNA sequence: TGTGCCAGCAGCTTACCTTCCCCCGGGACTAGCGGGATCACAGATACGCAGTATTTT.

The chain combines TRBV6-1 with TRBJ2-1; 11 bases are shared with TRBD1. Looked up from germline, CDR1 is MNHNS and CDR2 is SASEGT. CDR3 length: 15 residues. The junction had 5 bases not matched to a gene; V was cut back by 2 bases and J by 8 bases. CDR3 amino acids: CASSESWTGGDEQFF. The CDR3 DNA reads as TGTGCCAGCAGTGAAAGTTGGACAGGGGGCGATGAGCAGTTCTTC.

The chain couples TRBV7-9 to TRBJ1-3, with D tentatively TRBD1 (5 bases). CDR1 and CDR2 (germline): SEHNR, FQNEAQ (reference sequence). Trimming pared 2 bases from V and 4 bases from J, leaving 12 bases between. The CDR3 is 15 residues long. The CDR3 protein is CASSLRGLGGNTIYF. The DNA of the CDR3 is TGTGCCAGCAGCTTAAGGGGATTAGGCGGAAACACCATATATTTT.

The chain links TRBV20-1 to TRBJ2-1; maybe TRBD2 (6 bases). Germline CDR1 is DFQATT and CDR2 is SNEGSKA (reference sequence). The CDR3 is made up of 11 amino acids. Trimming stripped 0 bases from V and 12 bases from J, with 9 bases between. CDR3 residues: CSAREGLRQFF. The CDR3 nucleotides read TGCAGTGCTAGAGAGGGACTCCGGCAGTTCTTC.

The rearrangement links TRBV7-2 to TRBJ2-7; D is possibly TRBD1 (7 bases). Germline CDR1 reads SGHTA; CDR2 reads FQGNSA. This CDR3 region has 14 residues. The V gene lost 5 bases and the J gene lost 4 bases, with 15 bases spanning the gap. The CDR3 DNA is TGTGCCAGCAGCGCGGGACAGAACCGGTACGAGCAGTACTTC. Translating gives CASSAGQNRYEQYF.

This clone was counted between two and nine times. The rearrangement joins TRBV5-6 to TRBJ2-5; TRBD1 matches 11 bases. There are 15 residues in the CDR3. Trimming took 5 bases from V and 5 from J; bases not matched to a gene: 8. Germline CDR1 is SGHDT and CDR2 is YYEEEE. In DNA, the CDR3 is TGTGCCAGCAGTCGCCGGGACAGGGGGACCGAGACCCAGTACTTC. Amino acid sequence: CASSRRDRGTETQYF.